The source of this T cell receptor beta chain is a study of chemoradiotherapy in HPV16-positive cancers. Study at large: Two HPV16-positive patients' cells yielded candidate HPV-specific clones and common motifs.

Profiling relied on immunoSEQ multiplex PCR, and the TCRdb table lists in-frame clones only, not all of them. The sample has 850 to 1,000 clones, approximately 87% seen once. Trimming took off 1 base at V and 6 bases at J, with 8 bases between the two ends. This CDR3 spans 13 amino acids. Per germline, CDR1 SGHAT and CDR2 FQNNGV. The clonotype was recovered from a human donor with HPV-associated anogenital cancer. The chain employs TRBV11-2 and TRBJ2-3; maybe TRBD2 (6 bases). Specimen: tumor tissue, collected from a patient who underwent chemoradiotherapy. CDR3 nucleotides: TGTGCCAGCAGCTTAGGCCTAGCGGATACGCAGTATTTT. Its protein is CASSLGLADTQYF.